This entry lists 27 T cell receptor beta chains sequenced from one sample in a study of control samples from healthy donors and cancer patients. Libraries were prepared by immunoSEQ multiplex PCR; TCRdb keeps only in-frame clonotypes and omits some of them. The table lists around 23,000 clones, more than 80% of them singletons. Sequenced: PBMCs. The receptors stem from a man aged 55 to 69 with head and neck cancer.

The rearrangement links TRBV9 to TRBJ2-1; 8 bases align to TRBD2. CDR1 and CDR2 (germline): SGDLS, YYNGEE. J was trimmed by 7 bases and V by 3 bases; bases with no gene match: 15. The CDR3 runs 17 residues. The CDR3 bases are TGTGCCAGCAGCGCCTCGACGGAGGAGCGGGAGCGGAATGAGCAGTTCTTC. Translating it yields CASSASTEERERNEQFF.

The genes are TRBV13 and TRBJ2-7, with a tentative D call TRBD2 (5 bases). Trimming took 5 bases from V and 2 from J, leaving 7 bases between them. Germline V lookup: CDR1 PRHDT, CDR2 FYEKMQ (reference sequence). The CDR3 has 12 amino acids. As DNA, the CDR3 is TGTGCCAGCAGCACCGGGGCCTACGAGCAGTACGTC. Amino acids: CASSTGAYEQYV.

The chain recombines TRBV6-1 with TRBJ1-5, with unresolved D. The V end was cut by 0 bases, the J end by 0 bases, with 9 bases between. CDR3 length equals 16 residues. Germline CDR1 is MNHNS and CDR2 is SASEGT. The CDR3 spells CASSEATAYSNQPQHF. DNA of the CDR3: TGTGCCAGCAGTGAAGCAACAGCATATAGCAATCAGCCCCAGCATTTT.

This clone was picked up one time. The chain is built from TRBV7-9 and TRBJ2-1, with TRBD2 matching 11 bases. Losses at the gene ends were 1 base for V and 4 bases for J; bases not matched to a gene: 0. The CDR3 runs 15 residues. The germline CDR1 and CDR2 sequences are SEHNR and FQNEAQ (reference sequence). The CDR3, as DNA: TGTGCCAGCAGCTTAGGACTAGCGGGGTACAATGAGCAGTTCTTC. Residues: CASSLGLAGYNEQFF.

The gene calls are TRBV12-5 and TRBJ2-1; D is undetermined. The ends were cut back, 4 bases at V and 2 bases at J, with 15 bases in the middle. Germline V gives CDR1 LGHNT, CDR2 FRNRAP. This CDR3 is 16 amino acids long. The CDR3 loop is CASGYFNGPAYNEQFF. CDR3 DNA: TGTGCTAGTGGTTATTTTAACGGCCCTGCCTACAATGAGCAGTTCTTC.

The chain joins TRBV19 to TRBJ1-5; D is unresolved. V gave up 2 bases and J gave up 4 bases, with 9 bases separating them. CDR3 size: 14 residues. Per germline, CDR1 LNHDA and CDR2 SQIVND (reference sequence). The CDR3 DNA is TGTGCCAGTAGTATAAGCCAGATAAATCAGCCCCAGCATTTT. Protein: CASSISQINQPQHF.

The chain employs TRBV5-1 and TRBJ1-2, with TRBD1 identical over 9 bases. Germline trimming cut 3 bases from V and 6 bases from J; bases unmatched to any gene: 9. This CDR3 is 15 amino acids long. Per germline, CDR1 SGHRS and CDR2 YFSETQ. The DNA of the CDR3 is TGCGCCAGCAGCTCCGGGACAGGGCCGGAAGATGGCTACACCTTC. Translated: CASSSGTGPEDGYTF.

The CDR3: CASSQLSGTEAFF. The CDR3 region has the DNA TGTGCCAGCAGCCAGCTTAGCGGCACTGAAGCTTTCTTT. The rearrangement uses TRBV12-3 or TRBV12-4 and TRBJ1-1; no clear D. This CDR3 spans 13 amino acids. The V and J ends lost 6 bases and 4 bases respectively, with 12 bases between them.

This clone is medium-sized in the sample. This same CDR3 is encoded by further DNA sequences in the sample. V and J are TRBV18 and TRBJ2-1; D unresolved. The V gene lost 3 bases and the J gene lost 1 base, with 7 bases spanning the gap. The CDR3 extends over 14 amino acids. Germline V gene data show CDR1 as KGHSH and CDR2 as LQKENI. The CDR3 loop reads CASSPQASYNEQFF. CDR3 DNA sequence: TGTGCCAGCTCACCCCAGGCGTCCTACAATGAGCAGTTCTTC.

This chain links TRBV6-5 with TRBJ2-7; 10 bases map to TRBD1. CDR3 length: 15 amino acids. Germline V gene sequence: CDR1 MNHEY, CDR2 SVGAGI. J lost 0 bases, V lost 5 bases, and 4 bases had no gene match. The CDR3 region is CASSNRDRGSYEQYF. Written as DNA, the CDR3 is TGTGCCAGCAGTAACCGGGACAGGGGCTCCTACGAGCAGTACTTC.

The chain recombines TRBV5-1 with TRBJ1-1; D is unresolved. Germline values: CDR1 SGHRS, CDR2 YFSETQ. V lost 9 bases and J 3 bases, leaving 18 bases between the germline ends. This CDR3 spans 14 amino acids. CDR3 coding DNA: TGCGCCACCCTCCGGACGCCCCAGGACACTGAAGCTTTCTTT. Protein product: CATLRTPQDTEAFF.

The rearrangement uses TRBV6-5 and TRBJ1-2, with 7 bases identical to TRBD1. The CDR3 is made up of 15 amino acids. Germline CDR1 reads MNHEY; CDR2 reads SVGAGI. The V and J ends lost 7 bases and 1 base, in that order; junction bases with no gene match: 9. The CDR3 DNA reads as TGTGCCAGCAATCCGGACAGGCTACATAACTATGGCTACACCTTC. The encoded protein is CASNPDRLHNYGYTF.

The chain uses TRBV6-1 and TRBJ1-4; 7 positions match TRBD1. The germline CDR1 and CDR2 sequences are MNHNS and SASEGT. The CDR3 is 17 residues long. With V trimmed by 3 bases and J by 1 base, 8 bases remained unmatched. CDR3 in amino acids: CASSERGPGGTNEKLFF. The CDR3 coding sequence is TGTGCCAGCAGTGAGAGGGGGCCCGGCGGAACTAATGAAAAACTGTTTTTT.

This chain joins TRBV3-1 (or the pseudogene TRBV3-2) and TRBJ2-5; the match to TRBD2 covers 8 bases. The CDR3 length is 16 residues. Germline loops: CDR1 LGHDT, CDR2 YNNKEL (reference sequence). The trim removed 2 bases at V and 4 bases at J, leaving 9 bases unmatched. This CDR3 reads CASSQSWAGLGETQYF. CDR3 nucleotide sequence: TGTGCCAGCAGCCAATCTTGGGCGGGACTAGGAGAGACCCAGTACTTC.

The J gene is TRBJ2-1, the V gene TRBV6-5, with a weak D call TRBD2 (6 bases). V lost 2 bases, J lost 9 bases, and 20 bases lay in between. CDR3 length: 16 residues. CDR1 and CDR2 from the germline V gene are MNHEY and SVGAGI. CDR3 coding DNA: TGTGCCAGCAGTTACCTCCAGCGACTAGAATACGGTGAGCAGTTCTTC. It specifies CASSYLQRLEYGEQFF.

The CDR3 DNA is TGCACCAGCAGCTTTAGGTCCGTGCATTTT. Residues: CTSSFRSVHF. This chain uses TRBV1 with TRBJ2-3. TRBV1 is a listed pseudogene. The CDR3 length is 10 residues.

This clone has a single count. The CDR3 sequence is CASGLELNSPLHF. CDR3 coding DNA: TGTGCTAGTGGTTTGGAGTTGAATTCACCCCTCCACTTT. V gene TRBV12-5 combines with J gene TRBJ1-6, with unresolved D. Looked up from germline, CDR1 is LGHNT and CDR2 is FRNRAP. The CDR3 spans 13 residues. V lost 1 base to trimming and J lost 7 bases, with 5 bases between them.

The V and J genes are TRBV3-1 (or the pseudogene TRBV3-2) and TRBJ2-1; D call uncertain. Germline values: CDR1 LGHDT, CDR2 YNNKEL (reference sequence). This CDR3 is built from 13 residues. The V end lost 4 bases, the J end lost 13 bases, and 17 bases lay between the germline ends. The CDR3 loop is CASSPTPAIEQFF. The CDR3 bases are TGTGCCAGCAGCCCGACCCCCGCAATTGAACAGTTCTTC.

The chain couples TRBV7-9 to TRBJ2-2; D is uncertain. CDR3 length: 16 amino acids. Deletions cut 3 bases from V and 0 bases from J, with 11 bases between. Germline CDR1 is SEHNR and CDR2 is FQNEAQ (reference sequence). CDR3 amino acids: CASSLTLFANTGELFF. The CDR3 DNA follows: TGTGCCAGCAGCTTGACCCTGTTCGCGAACACCGGGGAGCTGTTTTTT.

The J gene is TRBJ2-3, the V gene TRBV5-6; unclear D gene. Trimming took off 3 bases at V and 2 bases at J, with 4 bases between the two ends. There are 12 residues in the CDR3. Germline CDR1 reads SGHDT; CDR2 reads YYEEEE. The DNA of the CDR3 is TGTGCCAGCAGCTGGGTCACAGATACGCAGTATTTT. Translation gives CASSWVTDTQYF.

The chain carries TRBV7-8 and TRBJ2-3, with D maybe TRBD2 (5 bases). The CDR3 covers 13 residues. The V and J ends lost 6 bases and 4 bases respectively, with 11 bases between them. From germline, CDR1 is SGHVS and CDR2 FQNEAQ. CDR3 amino acids: CASRRTGSDTQYF. The DNA of the CDR3 is TGTGCCAGCAGACGGACTGGGTCAGATACGCAGTATTTT.

CDR3 nucleotide sequence: TGTGCCACCAGCAGAGCGGGCGGGTTTAGGGATGGCTACACCTTC. Protein sequence: CATSRAGGFRDGYTF. The chain links TRBV15 to TRBJ1-2; D unresolved. V was cut by 1 base and J by 6 bases, with 15 bases left in between. This CDR3 comprises 15 residues. The germline gives CDR1 LNHNV, CDR2 YYDKDF (reference sequence).

The rearrangement uses TRBV10-3 and TRBJ1-2; D not resolved. The germline V gene encodes CDR1 ENHRY and CDR2 SYGVKD. The length of the CDR3 is 11 residues. V shed 4 bases and J shed 8 bases, with 8 bases lying between them. The CDR3 reads CAISGEGGYTF. CDR3 DNA sequence: TGTGCCATCAGTGGGGAGGGAGGCTACACCTTC.

The chain has TRBV3-1 (or the pseudogene TRBV3-2) and TRBJ2-1; TRBD2 aligns across 8 bases. Unmatched junction bases numbered 6, after V lost 1 base and J lost 4 bases. The CDR3 has 16 residues. The germline V gene encodes CDR1 LGHDT and CDR2 YNNKEL (reference sequence). Here the CDR3 reads CASSQVSSGMYNEQFF. The CDR3 DNA sequence: TGTGCCAGCAGCCAAGTGAGTAGCGGGATGTACAATGAGCAGTTCTTC.

In its sample, this clone was seen once. V is TRBV3-1 (or the pseudogene TRBV3-2) and J is TRBJ2-1, with D possibly TRBD2 on 6 matching bases. Trimming left V 0 bases short and J 8 bases short, with 11 bases between. Germline loops: CDR1 LGHDT, CDR2 YNNKEL (reference sequence). The CDR3 spans 14 residues. The CDR3 DNA reads TGTGCCAGCAGCCAAGATCCCAGGGAGGATGAGCAGTTCTTC. Its translation: CASSQDPREDEQFF.

V is TRBV7-9 and J is TRBJ2-1; TRBD2 aligns across 9 bases. The V segment lost 5 bases and the J segment 7 bases; nucleotides outside the gene matches: 15. CDR3 length: 17 residues. Germline V gene lookup returns CDR1 SEHNR and CDR2 FQNEAQ (reference sequence). The CDR3 reads CASSPGVGSGRWNEQFF. CDR3 coding DNA: TGTGCCAGCAGCCCGGGTGTAGGTAGCGGGAGATGGAATGAGCAGTTCTTC.

This clone came up once. This rearrangement joins TRBV18 to TRBJ1-1; a weak D match, TRBD1 (6 bases). This CDR3 has 14 amino acids. Deletions cut 3 bases from V and 1 base from J, with 9 bases between. Germline V lookup: CDR1 KGHSH, CDR2 LQKENI. CDR3 sequence (DNA): TGTGCCAGCTCACCCGGACAGCAGAACACTGAAGCTTTCTTT. Translating gives CASSPGQQNTEAFF.